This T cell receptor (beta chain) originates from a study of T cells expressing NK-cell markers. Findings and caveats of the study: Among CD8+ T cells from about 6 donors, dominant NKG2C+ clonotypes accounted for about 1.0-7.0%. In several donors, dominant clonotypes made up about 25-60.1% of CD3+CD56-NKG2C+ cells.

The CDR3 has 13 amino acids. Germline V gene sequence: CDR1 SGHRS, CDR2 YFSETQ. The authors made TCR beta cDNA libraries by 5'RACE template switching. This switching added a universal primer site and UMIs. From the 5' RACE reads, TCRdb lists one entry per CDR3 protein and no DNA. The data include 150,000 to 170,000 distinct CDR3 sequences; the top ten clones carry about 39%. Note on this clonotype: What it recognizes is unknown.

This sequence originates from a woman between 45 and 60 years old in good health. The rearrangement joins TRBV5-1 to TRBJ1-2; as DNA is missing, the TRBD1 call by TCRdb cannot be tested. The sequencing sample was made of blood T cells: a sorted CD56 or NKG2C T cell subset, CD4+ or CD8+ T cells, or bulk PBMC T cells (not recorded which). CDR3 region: CASSSGQGEGYTF.